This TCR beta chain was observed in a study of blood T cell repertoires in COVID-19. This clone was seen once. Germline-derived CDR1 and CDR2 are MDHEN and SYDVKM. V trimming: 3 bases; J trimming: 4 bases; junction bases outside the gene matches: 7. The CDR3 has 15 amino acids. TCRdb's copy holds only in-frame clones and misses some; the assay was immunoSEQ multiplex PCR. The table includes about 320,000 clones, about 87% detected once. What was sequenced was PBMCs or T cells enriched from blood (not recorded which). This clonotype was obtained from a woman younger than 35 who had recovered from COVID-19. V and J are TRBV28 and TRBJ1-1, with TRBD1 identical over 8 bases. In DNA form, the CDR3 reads TGTGCCAGCAGTTTCCCGACAGGGGTGGTCACTGAAGCTTTCTTT. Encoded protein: CASSFPTGVVTEAFF.